The entry that follows covers one T cell receptor (beta chain) sequence. Germline V gene sequence: CDR1 GTSNPN, CDR2 SVGIG (reference sequence). V shed 7 bases and J 4 bases; nucleotides not matched to a gene: 10. This CDR3 comprises 14 residues. The data belong to a study of cytomegalovirus exposure and HLA in healthy donors. Primers for the PCR totalled 60 Vbeta and 13 Jbeta. Generated by immunoSEQ multiplex PCR, the TCRdb table keeps only in-frame clones and is missing some. Of some 95,000 clones in the sample, 65% to 75% are singletons; the top ten hold roughly 2.2%. This clonotype originated in a man aged 25-40 years in good health and CMV-seronegative. V gene TRBV30 combines with J gene TRBJ1-2, with 9 positions matching TRBD1. Sequenced: PBMCs. The CDR3 nucleotides are TGTGCCTTTTCGGGACAGGGCGGAACCTATGGCTACACCTTC. As protein: CAFSGQGGTYGYTF. Filled out from reference TRBV30 and TRBJ1-2, the complete variable domain reads SQTIHQWPATLVQPVGSPLSLECTVEGTSNPNLYWYRQAAGRGLQLLFYSVGIGQISSEVPQNLSASRPQDRQFILSSKKLLLSDSGFYLCAFSGQGGTYGYTFGSGTRLTVV.